Following are 8 T cell receptor beta chains from one sample sequenced in a study of cytomegalovirus exposure and HLA in healthy donors. The PCR employed 60 Vbeta primers together with 13 Jbeta primers. TCRdb's table, derived via immunoSEQ multiplex PCR, lists solely in-frame clones and lacks some. Of 95,000 to 110,000 clones listed, roughly 73% were seen once; the top ten hold 7% to 8%. The sample consisted of PBMCs. Receptors were obtained from a young man in good health and CMV-seronegative.

The chain employs TRBV5-1 and TRBJ2-2; the match to TRBD2 covers 9 bases. Per germline, CDR1 SGHRS and CDR2 YFSETQ. This CDR3 has 17 residues. J lost 0 bases, V lost 1 base, and 4 bases had no gene match. The DNA of the CDR3 is TGCGCCAGCAGCTTGCCTAGCGGGAACGCGAACACCGGGGAGCTGTTTTTT. The encoded protein is CASSLPSGNANTGELFF.

The CDR3 region has the DNA TGCGCCAGCAGCTTGGGGACTAGCGGGAGGGCCCCGACAGATACGCAGTATTTT. Protein product: CASSLGTSGRAPTDTQYF. The chain combines TRBV5-1 with TRBJ2-3; TRBD2 aligns across 15 bases. The J segment lost 3 bases and the V segment lost 0 bases, leaving 5 bases of the junction unmatched. Germline V gene sequence: CDR1 SGHRS, CDR2 YFSETQ. The CDR3 length is 18 residues.

This chain connects TRBV11-3 to TRBJ2-1; weak D call: TRBD2 (7 bases). Germline values: CDR1 SGHNT, CDR2 YENEEA. Trimming pared 1 base from V and 11 bases from J, leaving 9 bases between. This CDR3 contains 12 residues. The CDR3 protein is CASSLGGGQQFF. CDR3 coding DNA: TGTGCCAGCAGCTTAGGGGGGGGCCAGCAGTTCTTC.

The chain is built from TRBV5-1 and TRBJ2-1; D perhaps matches TRBD2 (6 bases). There are 14 residues in the CDR3. The V gene's germline CDR1 is SGHRS and CDR2 YFSETQ. V lost 0 bases and J 4 bases, leaving 8 bases between the germline ends. CDR3 loop: CASSLGGVYNEQFF. The CDR3 DNA is TGCGCCAGCAGCTTGGGCGGGGTTTACAATGAGCAGTTCTTC.

This chain uses TRBV28 with TRBJ2-7; TRBD2 matches 11 bases. J was trimmed by 3 bases and V by 4 bases; bases with no gene match: 5. The CDR3 runs to 15 residues. CDR1 and CDR2 from the germline V gene are MDHEN and SYDVKM. CDR3 bases: TGTGCCAGCAGTTCCCCCGGGACTAGCGGCTACGAGCAGTACTTC. This sequence encodes CASSSPGTSGYEQYF.

The chain employs TRBV9 and TRBJ1-3; D remains unclear. CDR1 SGDLS and CDR2 YYNGEE come from the germline V gene. Trimming took 0 bases from V and 2 from J, leaving 9 bases between them. The CDR3 covers 15 residues. CDR3 residues: CASSVGGIPGNTIYF. The CDR3 DNA is TGTGCCAGCAGCGTAGGAGGGATACCTGGAAACACCATATATTTT.

V gene TRBV19 combines with J gene TRBJ2-7; tentative D call: TRBD1 (7 bases). The length of the CDR3 is 13 residues. Trimming left V 6 bases short and J 5 bases short, with 14 bases between. The germline V gene encodes CDR1 LNHDA and CDR2 SQIVND (reference sequence). CDR3 sequence reads: CASSGGGSHEQYF. The CDR3 coding sequence is TGTGCCAGTAGCGGAGGGGGCAGTCACGAGCAGTACTTC.

The rearrangement links TRBV19 to TRBJ2-7, with 9 bases lining up with TRBD1. Germline loops: CDR1 LNHDA, CDR2 SQIVND (reference sequence). V lost 5 bases to trimming and J lost 7 bases; unmatched junction nucleotides: 9. The CDR3 is 14 residues long. CDR3 sequence: CASSDGTGLREQYF. Written as DNA, the CDR3 is TGTGCCAGTAGTGACGGGACAGGGTTAAGGGAGCAGTACTTC.